Shown below are 31 T cell receptor beta chains from a single sample sequenced in a study of CD8+CD57+ T cells in acquired aplastic anemia. Investigators profiled TCR beta VDJ and CDR3 from genomic DNA template. TCRdb redid the calling of the reads with MiXCR, one entry per CDR3 protein. The sample carries about 200,000 distinct CDR3 sequences, roughly 45% recorded once. For sequencing, patients were chosen who had shown expansion of CD8+CD57+ cells by flow cytometry. What was sequenced was sorted CD4+, CD8+, or CD8+CD57+ T cells (not recorded which) from PBMCs. Receptor source: a human donor with aplastic anemia.

This clonotype appeared many times. V gene TRBV2 combines with J gene TRBJ2-3; 9 bases align to TRBD2. Trimming at V came to 6 bases and at J to 2 bases, leaving 3 bases not matched to a gene. Germline lookup yields CDR1 SNHLY and CDR2 FYNNEI. This CDR3 is built from 14 residues. Here the CDR3 reads CASRSSGDTDTQYF. The CDR3 DNA sequence: TGTGCCAGCAGATCTAGCGGGGACACAGATACGCAGTATTTT.

This clonotype has ten or more counts. The chain carries TRBV20-1 and TRBJ1-4; 10 nucleotides agree with TRBD1. Germline CDR1 and CDR2: DFQATT and SNEGSKA (reference sequence). This CDR3 contains 14 residues. Unmatched junction bases numbered 6, after V lost 6 bases and J lost 5 bases. The CDR3 DNA reads TGCAGTGCAACCGGGACAGGGGACAATGAAAAACTGTTTTTT. Residues: CSATGTGDNEKLFF.

This clonotype was counted between two and nine times. Without the conserved terminal phenylalanine or tryptophan, this CDR3 likely stems from a read error. The chain carries TRBV7-8 and TRBJ2-4, with 7 bases lining up with TRBD1. CDR3 length: 17 residues. CDR1 is SGHVS, CDR2 FQNEAQ, per germline. V dropped 2 bases and J dropped 1; count of bases not matched to a gene: 8. The CDR3 is CASSLLSGRGAKNIQYS. CDR3 DNA: TGTGCCAGCAGCTTATTATCGGGCAGGGGGGCCAAAAACATTCAGTACTCC.

In this sample, this clonotype turned up a few times. V usage is TRBV12-3 or TRBV12-4 and J usage is TRBJ1-5, with TRBD1 as a possible D gene (6 bases). This CDR3 has 15 residues. Trimming took 4 bases from V and 1 from J, leaving 11 bases between them. CDR3 bases: TGTGCCAGCAGTTGGGGGGGCTACAGCAATCAGCCCCAGCATTTT. Protein sequence: CASSWGGYSNQPQHF.

This clonotype was seen only a few times. This may be a read error, as it is one base from a much larger clone. The chain has TRBV5-1 and TRBJ2-7, with D possibly TRBD2 on 6 matching bases. The germline CDR1 and CDR2 sequences are SGHRS and YFSETQ. CDR3 length equals 18 residues. The CDR3 nucleotides are TGCGCCAGCAGCTCTACCTCGCGTTTCACGCGGGGCTCCTACGGGCAGTACTTC. Translated, it gives CASSSTSRFTRGSYGQYF.

This clonotype was seen only a few times. The chain uses TRBV12-1 and TRBJ2-5; no DNA check was done on the table's D call, TRBD2. TRBV12-1 is a recognized pseudogene. The CDR3 runs to 16 residues. The CDR3 bases are TGTGCCAGCATCGGTGGGCGGGGGGCCCTCCAAGAGACCCAGTACTTC. Translated, it gives CASIGGRGALQETQYF.

V usage is TRBV20-1 and J usage is TRBJ2-7, with 9 nucleotides matching TRBD2. This CDR3 has 13 residues. V dropped 5 bases and J dropped 2; count of bases not matched to a gene: 4. In germline, CDR1 is DFQATT, CDR2 SNEGSKA (reference sequence). For the CDR3, the DNA is TGCAGTGCTTCTAGCGGGACGGCCTACGAGCAGTACTTC. This encodes CSASSGTAYEQYF.

This clonotype came up many times. V is TRBV7-6 and J is TRBJ1-4, with TRBD1 matching 7 bases. In germline, CDR1 is SGHVS, CDR2 FNYEAQ. J gave up 3 bases and V 4 bases, and 8 bases lay outside the gene matches. The CDR3 contains 16 residues. CDR3 nucleotide sequence: TGTGCCAGCAGCTGGAAACAGGGGCTAGCTAATGAAAAACTGTTTTTT. This translates into CASSWKQGLANEKLFF.

The chain couples TRBV7-2 to TRBJ2-7, with D tentatively TRBD1 (6 bases). V was clipped by 5 bases and J by 6 bases, with 20 bases between them. The V gene's germline CDR1 is SGHTA and CDR2 FQGNSA. The CDR3 length is 15 residues. CDR3 nucleotides: TGTGCCAGCAGCCCTTTTGGCCCTGGGGGCACCGAGCAGTACTTC. Translating gives CASSPFGPGGTEQYF. Full variable domain (rest looked up from reference TRBV7-2 and TRBJ2-7): GAGVSQSPSNKVTEKGKDVELRCDPISGHTALYWYRQSLGQGLEFLIYFQGNSAPDKSGLPSDRFSAERTGGSVSTLTIQRTQQEDSAVYLCASSPFGPGGTEQYFGPGTRLTVT.

The J gene is TRBJ2-1, the V gene TRBV29-1; tentative D call: TRBD2 (5 bases). The length of the CDR3 is 11 residues. CDR1 is SQVTM, CDR2 ANQGSEA, per germline. V was clipped by 5 bases and J by 8 bases, with 10 bases between them. CDR3 sequence reads: CSVLTSYEQFF. As DNA, the CDR3 is TGCAGCGTTTTAACTAGTTATGAGCAGTTCTTC.

Regarding this clonotype: The conserved phenylalanine or tryptophan is not found at the CDR3 terminus, so this likely reflects a read error. The chain carries TRBV10-2 and TRBJ2-7; 11 positions match TRBD2. The J segment lost 4 bases and the V segment lost 10 bases, leaving 15 bases of the junction unmatched. The CDR3 runs to 16 residues. Germline assignment: CDR1 WSHSY and CDR2 SAAADI. The CDR3 protein is CATQGIAGGARYEQYL. Here the CDR3 DNA reads TGCGCCACACAGGGTATAGCGGGGGGGGCAAGATACGAGCAGTACCTC.

This chain joins TRBV12-3 or TRBV12-4 and TRBJ2-7; 14 bases are a match to TRBD2. The closer fit of TRBJ2-5 to the DNA end suggests the J call may be wrong. The CDR3 has 15 amino acids. The CDR3 DNA reads as TGTGCCAGGGTGGGACTAGCGGGGGACCAAGAGACCCAGTACTTC. Translated: CARVGLAGDQETQYF.

This chain connects TRBV2 to TRBJ1-5; a weak D match, TRBD1 (5 bases). V gave up 6 bases and J gave up 3 bases, with 12 bases separating them. Germline V gene data show CDR1 as SNHLY and CDR2 as FYNNEI. This CDR3 has 14 residues. This chain's CDR3 is CASRGTGVNQPQHF. The CDR3 nucleotides are TGTGCCAGCAGAGGGACCGGGGTCAATCAGCCCCAGCATTTT.

The CDR3 bases are TGTGCCAGCAGCTACGGGATGGGACAGGGGGCGGAGACCCAGTACTTC. It yields the protein CASSYGMGQGAETQYF. The chain recombines TRBV5-8 with TRBJ2-5; 12 bases fit TRBD1. The ends lost 3 bases at V and 5 bases at J; junction bases unmatched: 8. The germline V gene has CDR1 SGHTS and CDR2 YDEGEE. This CDR3 region has 16 residues. The whole variable domain, remainder taken from reference TRBV5-8 and TRBJ2-5, is EAGVTQSPTHLIKTRGQQATLRCSPISGHTSVYWYQQALGLGLQFLLWYDEGEERNRGNFPPRFSGRQFPNYSSELNVNALELEDSALYLCASSYGMGQGAETQYFGPGTRLLVL.

There are many counts of this clonotype. The chain employs TRBV5-4 and TRBJ1-2; 10 nucleotides align to TRBD1. Germline CDR1 reads SGHNT; CDR2 reads YYREEE (reference sequence). The V gene end was trimmed by 2 bases and the J gene end by 2 bases; junction bases not matched to a gene: 6. The CDR3 sequence is 16 residues long. CDR3 coding DNA: TGTGCCAGCAGCTTTGCTCCGGGACAGGGGAACTATGGCTACACCTTC. Translating gives CASSFAPGQGNYGYTF.

The table lists this clonotype with a few counts. The rearrangement uses TRBV5-1 and TRBJ2-2, with D possibly called TRBD1 or TRBD2 (5 bases each). The CDR3 extends over 16 amino acids. V was clipped by 4 bases and J by 5 bases, with 18 bases between them. The germline gives CDR1 SGHRS, CDR2 YFSETQ. The CDR3 DNA sequence: TGCGCCAGCAGCCAGTACGGGACCGGGAATACCGGGGAGCTGTTTTTT. It yields the protein CASSQYGTGNTGELFF.

This clonotype was seen more than once but under ten times. The chain joins TRBV19 to TRBJ1-1, with TRBD1 matching 7 bases. CDR1 is LNHDA, CDR2 SQIVND, per germline (reference sequence). The V segment lost 8 bases and the J segment 1 base; nucleotides outside the gene matches: 7. The CDR3 contains 14 residues. This CDR3 reads CASRDSQWNTEAFF. The CDR3 nucleotides are TGTGCCAGTCGGGACAGCCAATGGAACACTGAAGCTTTCTTT.

The sample holds a few counts of this clonotype. The V gene is TRBV7-6, the J gene TRBJ2-1, with 10 bases lining up with TRBD1. In germline, CDR1 is SGHVS, CDR2 FNYEAQ. This CDR3 is 17 amino acids long. Trimming removed 1 base from V and 3 bases from J; junction bases left unmatched: 6. The CDR3 sequence: CASSLGVGQGNYNEQFF. DNA for the CDR3: TGTGCCAGCAGCTTAGGAGTGGGACAGGGGAACTACAATGAGCAGTTCTTC.

In its sample, this clonotype was seen once. This chain links TRBV20-1 with TRBJ2-3; tentatively, D is TRBD2 (5 bases). This CDR3 contains 12 residues. V was trimmed by 4 bases and J by 4 bases, leaving 9 bases between them. CDR1 is DFQATT and CDR2 is SNEGSKA in the germline V gene (reference sequence). The CDR3 nucleotides read TGCAGTGCTACTAGAGGGTCAGATACGCAGTATTTT. Amino acids: CSATRGSDTQYF.

This clonotype has ten or more counts. The chain joins TRBV7-8 to TRBJ2-7; 9 bases are shared with TRBD2. The junction had 1 base not matched to a gene; V was cut back by 3 bases and J by 4 bases. Germline loops: CDR1 SGHVS, CDR2 FQNEAQ. CDR3 length equals 13 residues. CDR3 DNA: TGTGCCAGCAGCTTGGCGGGGGGGTACGAGCAGTACTTC. This sequence encodes CASSLAGGYEQYF.

This clonotype was found many times. The J gene is TRBJ2-7, the V gene TRBV10-2, with 7 bases aligning to TRBD1. The trim removed 0 bases at V and 3 bases at J, leaving 14 bases unmatched. This CDR3 comprises 18 residues. Germline CDR1 WSHSY, CDR2 SAAADI. The CDR3 reads CASSESPNRGSYSYEQYF. CDR3 nucleotide sequence: TGCGCCAGCAGTGAGTCGCCCAACAGGGGTTCTTATAGCTACGAGCAGTACTTC.

V gene TRBV3-1 combines with J gene TRBJ2-7; 9 nucleotides align to TRBD1. The V gene end was trimmed by 4 bases and the J gene end by 6 bases; junction bases not matched to a gene: 7. Germline V CDR1 and CDR2: LGHDT, YNNKEL (reference sequence). There are 14 residues in the CDR3. In DNA form, the CDR3 reads TGTGCCAGCAGCCTCCTGGGACAGGGAGGCGAGCAGTACTTC. Translated, it gives CASSLLGQGGEQYF.

This chain links TRBV2 with TRBJ2-7; possible D gene TRBD1, 6 bases. The CDR3 length is 14 residues. Germline assignment: CDR1 SNHLY and CDR2 FYNNEI. V shed 4 bases and J shed 2 bases, with 12 bases lying between them. CDR3 coding DNA: TGTGCCAGCAGTGGGACAGTCGGGGCCTACGAGCAGTACTTC. It yields the protein CASSGTVGAYEQYF.

This chain joins TRBV29-1 and TRBJ1-1, with D maybe TRBD1 (5 bases). This CDR3 spans 13 amino acids. CDR1 SQVTM and CDR2 ANQGSEA come from the germline V gene. Trimming took 7 bases from V and 4 from J, leaving 16 bases between them. This CDR3 reads CSGVGGQGTEAFF. CDR3 DNA: TGCAGCGGGGTGGGTGGCCAGGGCACTGAAGCTTTCTTT.

The CDR3 region has the DNA TGTGCCAGCAGTGACGGAGGAGGGGACCACGAGCAGTACTTC. It translates to CASSDGGGDHEQYF. This chain joins TRBV25-1 and TRBJ2-7, with D maybe TRBD2 (6 bases). Germline CDR1 reads MGHDK; CDR2 reads SYGVNS. Trimming cost V 3 bases and J 5 bases, with 14 bases left between them. The CDR3 sequence is 14 residues long.

J is TRBJ1-1 and V is TRBV15, with D unclear. Trimming stripped 0 bases from V and 10 bases from J, with 15 bases between. Germline CDR1 is LNHNV and CDR2 is YYDKDF (reference sequence). The CDR3 has 14 amino acids. The CDR3 sequence: CATSRETSKIVAFF. The CDR3 DNA reads TGTGCCACCAGCAGAGAGACAAGCAAAATCGTAGCTTTCTTT.

This clonotype has at least ten counts. The junction departs from the called germline gene at one end, perhaps through a read error. The chain uses TRBV6-1 and TRBJ2-7; the D is unclear. The CDR3 consists of 16 residues. The germline gives CDR1 MNHNS, CDR2 SASEGT. Written as DNA, the CDR3 is TGTGCCAGCAGTGAAGCGGTGTCAGTTTCCTCCCACGAGCAGTACTTC. This encodes CASSEAVSVSSHEQYF.

The chain uses TRBV6-2 or TRBV6-3 and TRBJ2-7; D tentatively reads TRBD1 or TRBD2 (5 bases each). The V gene's germline CDR1 is MNHEY and CDR2 SVGEGT. The CDR3 contains 15 residues. Trimming took off 2 bases at V and 2 bases at J, with 13 bases between the two ends. Here the CDR3 DNA reads TGTGCCAGCAGTTACGAGGGGCAAGGCGCCTACGAGCAGTACTTC. Translation gives CASSYEGQGAYEQYF.

A few counts support this clonotype. The chain couples TRBV10-3 to TRBJ1-5, with D hard to call. Germline V CDR1 and CDR2: ENHRY, SYGVKD. The CDR3 has 14 amino acids. Trimming cost V 0 bases and J 1 base, with 4 bases left between them. The CDR3 here is CAISESASNQPQHF. Written as DNA, the CDR3 is TGTGCCATCAGTGAGTCGGCGAGCAATCAGCCCCAGCATTTT.

The rearrangement joins TRBV20-1 to TRBJ1-1, with D maybe TRBD1 (5 bases). Trimming pared 0 bases from V and 4 bases from J, leaving 21 bases between. Germline values: CDR1 DFQATT, CDR2 SNEGSKA (reference sequence). The CDR3 is 17 residues long. CDR3 sequence reads: CSARDLGPAGGTTEAFF. As DNA, the CDR3 is TGCAGTGCTAGAGATTTGGGTCCGGCGGGGGGGACCACTGAAGCTTTCTTT.

The J gene is TRBJ2-3, the V gene TRBV10-3; TRBD2 matches at 15 bases. Germline trimming cut 10 bases from V and 1 base from J; bases unmatched to any gene: 9. CDR1 and CDR2 from the germline V gene are ENHRY and SYGVKD. The CDR3 covers 17 residues. CDR3 in DNA: TGTGCCACGAGGGCCGGGACTAGCGGGGGGCGCACAGATACGCAGTATTTT. Translating it yields CATRAGTSGGRTDTQYF.